Below, 25 T cell receptor beta chains from the same sample are listed, as sequenced in a study of shared clonotypes between healthy human individuals (dated by TCRdb to 2018 to 2020). The protocol used for the library was the immunoSEQ multiplex PCR assay. This immuneACCESS table, as held by TCRdb, lists in-frame sequences with V and J called but not all clones. Of the missing ones, under half trace to an unresolved V gene in checked studies; the others have no known cause. The sample yields approximately 2.1 million clones; roughly 93% were counted once. Around 0.4% of the sample is taken by the ten largest. Material for sequencing was naive CD4+ T cells from PBMCs. Explained via the paper, the cell subset or site label denotes: CD45RA+ positively selected. These receptors all come from a man between 18 and 29 years old in good health. Some clones in this sample may be carry-over from other donors' samples.

The chain is built from TRBV5-1 and TRBJ2-3; possibly TRBD2 for D (6 bases). Trimming stripped 7 bases from V and 4 bases from J, with 22 bases between. The V gene's germline CDR1 is SGHRS and CDR2 YFSETQ. The CDR3 runs to 16 residues. CDR3 nucleotide sequence: TGCGCCAGCGCCACTGGTGGAGGGCCGGACGCAGATACGCAGTATTTT. Translation gives CASATGGGPDADTQYF.

The CDR3 bases are TGTGCCAGCAGGCCGACGACGGGGGGGCGGGATGAAAAACTGTTTTTT. Its translation is CASRPTTGGRDEKLFF. This chain uses TRBV28 with TRBJ1-4; D perhaps matches TRBD1 (6 bases). CDR3 length equals 16 residues. CDR1 and CDR2 from the germline V gene are MDHEN and SYDVKM. Trimming removed 6 bases from V and 6 bases from J, with 20 bases in between.

This clone was seen just once. This chain links TRBV5-3 with TRBJ2-3; 7 bases align to TRBD1. TRBV5-3 is an ORF, with its function uncertain. This CDR3 region has 15 residues. Trimming took 4 bases from V and 2 from J; bases not matched to a gene: 7. In nucleotides, the CDR3 is TGTGCCAGAAGCGCGGACAGGAAAAACACAGATACGCAGTATTTT. This encodes CARSADRKNTDTQYF.

The chain is built from TRBV7-3 and TRBJ2-1; 11 bases agree with TRBD2. The J segment lost 5 bases and the V segment lost 3 bases, leaving 3 bases of the junction unmatched. The CDR3 runs 15 residues. The germline V gene has CDR1 SGHTA and CDR2 FQGTGA. The CDR3 here is CASSLTSGVDNEQFF. CDR3 in DNA: TGTGCCAGCAGCTTGACTAGCGGGGTAGACAATGAGCAGTTCTTC. The full variable domain, its missing parts supplied by reference TRBV7-3 and TRBJ2-1, is GAGVSQTPSNKVTEKGKYVELRCDPISGHTALYWYRQSLGQGPEFLIYFQGTGAADDSGLPNDRFFAVRPEGSVSTLKIQRTERGDSAVYLCASSLTSGVDNEQFFGPGTRLTVL.

The chain recombines TRBV28 with TRBJ2-7; 9 bases are shared with TRBD1. The CDR3 consists of 15 residues. The germline V gene has CDR1 MDHEN and CDR2 SYDVKM. With 6 bases clipped from V and 6 bases from J, the junction kept 12 bases outside the gene matches. CDR3 bases: TGTGCCAGCAGAAGCACAGGGGGCGTCCCCAGCGAGCAGTACTTC. It yields the protein CASRSTGGVPSEQYF.

V and J are TRBV28 and TRBJ2-1; no reliable D call. The CDR3 covers 15 residues. The V and J ends lost 5 bases and 6 bases respectively, with 17 bases between them. Germline lookup yields CDR1 MDHEN and CDR2 SYDVKM. This chain's CDR3 is CASSLGGSIFNEQFF. As DNA, the CDR3 is TGTGCCAGCAGTCTGGGTGGGTCCATATTCAATGAGCAGTTCTTC.

A note on this clone: This same CDR3 is encoded by further DNA sequences in the sample. The chain has TRBV18 and TRBJ2-2; weak D call: TRBD1 (5 bases). Germline V CDR1 and CDR2: KGHSH, LQKENI. V was clipped by 3 bases and J by 2 bases, with 10 bases between them. The CDR3 length is 15 residues. This CDR3 is CASSPGQSNTGELFF. The CDR3 DNA is TGTGCCAGCTCACCGGGGCAATCAAACACCGGGGAGCTGTTTTTT. The whole variable domain, remainder taken from reference TRBV18 and TRBJ2-2, is NAGVMQNPRHLVRRRGQEARLRCSPMKGHSHVYWYRQLPEEGLKFMVYLQKENIIDESGMPKERFSAEFPKEGPSILRIQQVVRGDSAAYFCASSPGQSNTGELFFGEGSRLTVL.

This clone was detected once. Additional DNA sequences in this sample encode the identical CDR3. The rearrangement links TRBV9 to TRBJ2-3; D remains ambiguous. The CDR3 length is 13 residues. With 2 bases removed from V and 0 bases from J, the gap between germline ends came to 4 bases. Germline V gene lookup returns CDR1 SGDLS and CDR2 YYNGEE. The CDR3 loop reads CASSVGSTDTQYF. CDR3 DNA: TGTGCCAGCAGCGTGGGAAGCACAGATACGCAGTATTTT.

For this clone: The identical CDR3 is also encoded by other nucleotide sequences in the sample. V and J are TRBV9 and TRBJ1-1; D is possibly TRBD1 (5 bases). The CDR3 is 14 residues long. The V end lost 4 bases, the J end lost 4 bases, and 14 bases lay between the germline ends. The V gene's germline CDR1 is SGDLS and CDR2 YYNGEE. The CDR3 nucleotides are TGTGCCAGCAGCCCGCAGGGTGGCGGCACTGAAGCTTTCTTT. Residues: CASSPQGGGTEAFF.

The chain combines TRBV14 with TRBJ2-7; TRBD1 or TRBD2 may be the D gene (6 bases each). Per germline, CDR1 SGHDN and CDR2 FVKESK. There are 14 residues in the CDR3. Trimming took off 5 bases at V and 3 bases at J, with 14 bases between the two ends. CDR3 sequence: CASSSGGGLYEQYF. CDR3 bases: TGTGCCAGCAGCTCAGGAGGGGGACTCTACGAGCAGTACTTC.

The V gene is TRBV19, the J gene TRBJ1-2; D possibly corresponds to TRBD1 (5 bases). The CDR3 loop spans 13 amino acids. V lost 7 bases and J lost 5, with 14 bases in between. Per the germline V gene, CDR1 is LNHDA and CDR2 is SQIVND (reference sequence). CDR3 in DNA: TGTGCCAGTACCCGTCGAGGGGTATATGGCTACACCTTC. Its translation: CASTRRGVYGYTF.

This sequence joins TRBV27 and TRBJ2-5; D uncertain. V lost 5 bases, J lost 7 bases, and 14 bases lay in between. Germline assignment: CDR1 MNHEY and CDR2 SMNVEV (reference sequence). This CDR3 region has 13 residues. The CDR3 DNA reads as TGTGCCAGCAGTCCTATGATGTGGGGGACCCAGTACTTC. It yields the protein CASSPMMWGTQYF.

Only one count was recorded for this clone. The J gene is TRBJ1-4, the V gene TRBV2; perhaps TRBD1 as D (5 bases). This CDR3 contains 15 residues. Per the germline V gene, CDR1 is SNHLY and CDR2 is FYNNEI. The V gene lost 1 base and the J gene lost 8 bases, with 14 bases spanning the gap. The CDR3 spells CASSEVAGGEEKLFF. The CDR3 DNA is TGTGCCAGCAGTGAAGTGGCCGGGGGTGAGGAAAAACTGTTTTTT.

The rearrangement joins TRBV19 to TRBJ2-3, with D hard to call. Germline V CDR1 and CDR2: LNHDA, SQIVND (reference sequence). The CDR3 consists of 13 residues. V gave up 6 bases and J gave up 2 bases, with 9 bases separating them. DNA for the CDR3: TGTGCCAGTAGCACGGTGGTCACAGATACGCAGTATTTT. Translating it yields CASSTVVTDTQYF.

V is TRBV6-5 and J is TRBJ2-7; 7 bases agree with TRBD1. The germline gives CDR1 MNHEY, CDR2 SVGAGI. The CDR3 runs to 16 residues. Losses at the gene ends were 2 bases for V and 2 bases for J; bases not matched to a gene: 9. The CDR3: CASSYPLGTATYEQYF. The CDR3 DNA follows: TGTGCCAGCAGTTACCCCCTCGGGACAGCTACCTACGAGCAGTACTTC.

As for this clone: The sample carries other DNA sequences with the same CDR3. The chain employs TRBV28 and TRBJ2-7; D is unresolved. Trimming left V 8 bases short and J 2 bases short, with 13 bases between. The germline gives CDR1 MDHEN, CDR2 SYDVKM. This CDR3 spans 13 amino acids. The CDR3 DNA reads TGTGCCAGCCGCCGTGGGCTAGCCTACGAGCAGTACTTC. This gives the protein CASRRGLAYEQYF.

This chain connects TRBV2 to TRBJ2-2, with 10 bases matching TRBD1. The CDR3 totals 15 residues. Germline CDR1 SNHLY, CDR2 FYNNEI. The trim removed 7 bases at V and 5 bases at J, leaving 7 bases unmatched. The chain's CDR3 is CASILDRGRTGELFF. Here the CDR3 DNA reads TGTGCCAGCATCCTCGACAGGGGGCGTACCGGGGAGCTGTTTTTT.

The chain is built from TRBV2 and TRBJ1-1; D is unclear. The germline CDR1 and CDR2 sequences are SNHLY and FYNNEI. Trimming took 5 bases from V and 8 from J, leaving 18 bases between them. The CDR3 runs to 14 residues. The CDR3 DNA sequence: TGTGCCAGCAGTCCCAACTGGTTCGACATGGAAGCTTTCTTT. This encodes CASSPNWFDMEAFF.

This rearrangement joins TRBV11-2 to TRBJ1-2, with D perhaps matching TRBD1 (6 bases). The V end lost 8 bases, the J end lost 4 bases, and 23 bases lay between the germline ends. The CDR3 is 16 residues long. In germline, CDR1 is SGHAT, CDR2 FQNNGV. This CDR3 reads CASRKLQGNLTYGYTF. The CDR3 DNA reads as TGTGCCAGCCGAAAATTACAGGGAAATCTTACCTATGGCTACACCTTC.

On this clone itself: The same CDR3 can be traced to other DNA sequences in this sample. The chain carries TRBV5-1 and TRBJ1-2, with D possibly being TRBD1 (6 bases). The germline V and J ends were trimmed by 0 bases and 4 bases, with 10 bases remaining between them. CDR3 length: 14 residues. Germline V lookup: CDR1 SGHRS, CDR2 YFSETQ. CDR3 coding DNA: TGCGCCAGCAGCTTGGTGGCAGGGGCCTATGGCTACACCTTC. It is translated as CASSLVAGAYGYTF.

The chain recombines TRBV10-3 with TRBJ2-3, with 12 bases identical to TRBD2. The V and J ends lost 6 bases and 3 bases, in that order; junction bases with no gene match: 7. The CDR3 is made up of 16 amino acids. Germline V lookup: CDR1 ENHRY, CDR2 SYGVKD. The CDR3, as DNA: TGTGCCATCAGCCCGGGACTAGCGGGCGCGACAGATACGCAGTATTTT. Translated, it gives CAISPGLAGATDTQYF.

The gene calls are TRBV28 and TRBJ2-7; 13 bases match TRBD2. Unmatched junction bases numbered 4, after V lost 7 bases and J lost 4 bases. Germline values: CDR1 MDHEN, CDR2 SYDVKM. The CDR3 has 14 residues. For the CDR3, the DNA is TGTGCCAGCATGTTGACTAGCGGGAGGTACGAGCAGTACTTC. It codes for CASMLTSGRYEQYF. The full variable domain, rest sourced from reference TRBV28 and TRBJ2-7, is DVKVTQSSRYLVKRTGEKVFLECVQDMDHENMFWYRQDPGLGLRLIYFSYDVKMKEKGDIPEGYSVSREKKERFSLILESASTNQTSMYLCASMLTSGRYEQYFGPGTRLTVT.

This sequence joins TRBV7-3 and TRBJ2-3; TRBD2 aligns across 8 bases. The germline gives CDR1 SGHTA, CDR2 FQGTGA. J was trimmed by 6 bases and V by 2 bases; bases with no gene match: 4. The CDR3 has 14 residues. The CDR3 nucleotides are TGTGCCAGCAGCTTAGGGACTAGGTATGATACGCAGTATTTT. It translates to CASSLGTRYDTQYF.

V gene TRBV11-2 combines with J gene TRBJ1-1, with TRBD1 as a possible D gene (5 bases). Trimming stripped 2 bases from V and 3 bases from J, with 10 bases between. CDR3 size: 14 residues. Per the germline V gene, CDR1 is SGHAT and CDR2 is FQNNGV. CDR3 residues: CASSLSPGDTEAFF. The CDR3 coding sequence is TGTGCCAGCAGCTTAAGTCCGGGGGACACTGAAGCTTTCTTT.

V and J are TRBV7-8 and TRBJ2-5; D gene uncertain. With 4 bases removed from V and 2 bases from J, the gap between germline ends came to 14 bases. The CDR3 has 15 amino acids. Germline lookup yields CDR1 SGHVS and CDR2 FQNEAQ. CDR3 nucleotides: TGTGCCAGCAGCTCGACCCCCAGTCAGCAAGAGACCCAGTACTTC. Residues: CASSSTPSQQETQYF.